The rows below give T cell receptor beta chains drawn from one sample of a study of T cells after yellow fever vaccination. TCRdb fed the 5' RACE reads into MiXCR, producing one record per CDR3 protein. The repertoire has some 97,000 distinct CDR3 sequences, about 6% of them found once; the top ten carry about 38%. Sequenced here: CD8+ T cells sorted from PBMCs, sampled 10 days after the yellow fever booster vaccination. The receptor source for this set is a man between 18 and 35 years old who received the YFV17D yellow fever vaccine. The CDR3 runs from the conserved cysteine through the conserved F or W. A D gene is named only where the DNA matches it firmly. A clone size is listed for some rows: how often the clone was seen (once, few, many), or a class if it is expanded.

14,-,TRBJ2-7,few,TRBV12-3/TRBV12-4,TGTGCCAGCAGTTTCTCAGGGAACTCCTACGAGCAGTACTTC,CASSFSGNSYEQYF
13,-,TRBJ1-1,few,TRBV7-2,TGTGCCAGCTTCAGGGGAGATAACACTGAAGCTTTCTTT,CASFRGDNTEAFF
13,-,TRBJ2-2,-,TRBV7-9,TGTGCCAGCGGGCAGAGTAACACCGGGGAGCTGTTTTTT,CASGQSNTGELFF
13,-,TRBJ1-1,-,TRBV5-1,TGCGCCAGCAGTTACCGGGACGGGCAAGAAGCTTTCTTT,CASSYRDGQEAFF
15,-,TRBJ2-1,few,TRBV18,TGTGCCAGCTCACCATCCCCTTCCACCCATAATGAGCAGTTCTTC,CASSPSPSTHNEQFF
16,TRBD2,TRBJ2-7,-,TRBV20-1,TGCAGTGCTAGAGTTCTAGGTCTAGCGGTCTCCTACGAGCAGTACTTC,CSARVLGLAVSYEQYF
14,TRBD1,TRBJ1-1,few,TRBV11-2,TGTGCCAGCAGCCCGACAGGGGGAAGCACTGAAGCTTTCTTT,CASSPTGGSTEAFF
13,-,TRBJ2-3,-,TRBV12-3/TRBV12-4,TGTGCCAGCCGAGACAGTTCAGCAGATACGCAGTATTTT,CASRDSSADTQYF
15,TRBD1,TRBJ1-1,few,TRBV4-1,TGCGCCAGCAGCACTCGCAGGGGGGTGAACACTGAAGCTTTCTTT,CASSTRRGVNTEAFF
14,TRBD2,TRBJ2-5,few,TRBV4-1,TGCGCCAGCACGAGTATGACTAGCGAAGAGACCCAGTACTTC,CASTSMTSEETQYF
13,-,TRBJ1-2,few,TRBV5-5,TGTGCCAGCAGCATTGACAGCAACTATGGCTACACCTTC,CASSIDSNYGYTF
14,-,TRBJ2-2,many,TRBV6-5,TGTGCCAGCAGCTTAGGACTCAACACCGGGGAGCTGTTTTTT,CASSLGLNTGELFF
11,-,TRBJ1-2,few,TRBV29-1,TGCAGCGACAGGGAAACAAGGGGCTACACCTTC,CSDRETRGYTF
14,-,TRBJ2-3,-,TRBV3-2,TGTGCCAGCAGCCCGGGACGTCGAGCAGATACGCAGTATTTT,CASSPGRRADTQYF
13,-,TRBJ2-5,few,TRBV11-3,TGTGCCAGCAGCTCCCTCGTGGAAGAGACCCAGTACTTC,CASSSLVEETQYF
12,-,TRBJ2-1,many,TRBV6-2/TRBV6-3,TGTGCCAGCAGTTTGGCGGGCAATGAGCAGTTCTTC,CASSLAGNEQFF
15,TRBD1,TRBJ1-2,few,TRBV4-1,TGCGCCAGCAGCTTCCGGGACAGGGGAGGGTATGGCTACACCTTC,CASSFRDRGGYGYTF
12,TRBD2,TRBJ2-5,few,TRBV20-1,TGCAGTGCTAGAGATTGGTCGGGGGGAGGCTACTTC,CSARDWSGGGYF
19,TRBD1,TRBJ1-1,few,TRBV2,TGTGCCAGCAGTGAAGCGCCAGGGGGCTCGGACTTGTTCACCAGTGAAGCTTTCTTT,CASSEAPGGSDLFTSEAFF
12,-,TRBJ2-7,-,TRBV29-1,TGCAGCGCCTTCGGACCGAACTACGAGCAGTACTTC,CSAFGPNYEQYF
13,-,TRBJ2-2,few,TRBV4-3,TGCGCCAGCAGCCAAGACAGCACCGCGGAGCTGTTTTTT,CASSQDSTAELFF
14,-,TRBJ1-2,few,TRBV20-1,TGCAGTGCTAGAGATTGGAGTAGGAACTATGGCTACACCTTC,CSARDWSRNYGYTF
15,-,TRBJ1-6,-,TRBV27,TGTGCCAGCAGGGGGTGGATAAGTAATAATTCACCCCTCCACTTT,CASRGWISNNSPLHF
17,TRBD1,TRBJ2-7,many,TRBV6-2/TRBV6-3,TGTGCCAGCAGTTTCCCGGGACAGGGGATGGGCTCCTACGAGCAGTACTTC,CASSFPGQGMGSYEQYF
17,TRBD1,TRBJ1-1,-,TRBV15,TGTGCCACCAGCAGGTTTCGCGGGACAGGGTGGAAAACTGAAGCTTTCTTT,CATSRFRGTGWKTEAFF
13,-,TRBJ1-3,few,TRBV12-3/TRBV12-4,TGTGCCAGCAGCGGTCCCTCTGGAAACACCATATATTTT,CASSGPSGNTIYF
17,TRBD1,TRBJ1-2,few,TRBV4-1,TGCGCCAGCAGCCAACGACAGGGGGCGCGGGTGGACTATGGCTACACCTTC,CASSQRQGARVDYGYTF
14,-,TRBJ2-3,-,TRBV6-4,TGTGCCAGCAGTGCGGACACTAGCACAGATACGCAGTATTTT,CASSADTSTDTQYF
16,TRBD2,TRBJ2-3,-,TRBV7-2,TGTGCCAGCAGCCGTCACTCTAGCGGGGGCACAGATACGCAGTATTTT,CASSRHSSGGTDTQYF
13,-,TRBJ1-1,few,TRBV4-1,TGCGCCAGCAGCCAAGAGCAGGGTACTGAAGCTTTCTTT,CASSQEQGTEAFF